This passage covers 5 T cell receptor beta chains from one sample sequenced in a study of tumor and adjacent non-tumor tissue in lung cancer. This sample's RNA came from whole unsorted tissue. TCRbeta libraries were built with three rounds of nested PCR, modified from ARM-PCR. TCRdb used MiXCR to reprocess the multiplex PCR reads, holding one entry per CDR3 protein. This table has under 140,000 distinct CDR3 sequences, over 75% appearing once. The specimen sequenced was lung tumor tissue. The receptors shown here come from a man between 65 and 85 years old with non-small cell lung cancer.

As regards this clonotype: As the CDR3 is not closed by the conserved phenylalanine or tryptophan, this likely results from a read error. The chain recombines TRBV29-1 with TRBJ1-5; D gene uncertain. V lost 3 bases, J lost 6 bases, and 12 bases lay in between. CDR1 is SQVTM and CDR2 is ANQGSEA in the germline V gene. This CDR3 is built from 13 residues. The CDR3 nucleotides are TGCAGCGTTGAGGTGGGTGTGGGTCAGCCCCAGCATTTA. Its translation is CSVEVGVGQPQHL.

For this clonotype: This may be a read error, as it is one base from a much larger clone. V and J are TRBV28 and TRBJ2-7; tentative D call: TRBD2 (5 bases). V dropped 7 bases and J dropped 2 bases, with 18 bases sitting between them. Germline V gene data show CDR1 as MDHEN and CDR2 as SYDVKM. The CDR3 covers 15 residues. The CDR3 reads CASTCFREPTYEQYF. CDR3 in DNA: TGTGCCAGCACCTGTTTTCGGGAACCAACCTACGAGCAGTACTTC.

With regard to this clonotype: A junction end diverges from the germline sequence, so it may reflect a read error. The rearrangement uses TRBV11-3 and TRBJ2-1; tentative D call: TRBD2 (5 bases). The CDR3 is 17 residues long. Germline-derived CDR1 and CDR2 are SGHNT and YENEEA. The CDR3 spells CVSSLGLLARDRNEQFF. Written as DNA, the CDR3 is TGTGTCAGCAGCTTAGGCCTCTTAGCGAGAGATAGAAATGAGCAGTTCTTC.

On this clonotype itself: The junction does not match germline at one end; this may be a read error. V and J are TRBV5-4 and TRBJ1-1, with D maybe TRBD1 (6 bases). The CDR3 is 14 amino acids. Germline loops: CDR1 SGHNT, CDR2 YYREEE (reference sequence). The CDR3 DNA sequence: TGTACCAGCAGCCTCGACAGGATGATCACTGAAGCTTTCTTT. It yields the protein CTSSLDRMITEAFF.

With respect to this clonotype: Since no conserved phenylalanine or tryptophan closes the CDR3, a read error is the likely cause. This sequence joins TRBV5-5 and TRBJ1-5; 7 positions agree with TRBD1. CDR3 length: 15 residues. The germline V gene has CDR1 SGHKS and CDR2 YYEKEE (reference sequence). The CDR3 region has the DNA TGTGCCAGCAGCTTGGCCGGGACAGTAAATCAGCCACAGCATCTT. It yields the protein CASSLAGTVNQPQHL.